Below are 30 T cell receptor beta chains sequenced from a single sample in a study of cytomegalovirus exposure and HLA in healthy donors. A multiplex PCR was run with 60 Vbeta primers and 13 Jbeta primers. Generated by immunoSEQ multiplex PCR, the TCRdb table keeps only in-frame clones and is missing some. The table has approximately 160,000 clones, 60% to 80% seen once; the top ten hold 4.9%. The sample comprised PBMCs. These receptors all stem from a male donor in good health and CMV-seronegative.

The chain uses TRBV5-4 and TRBJ2-6; a weak D match, TRBD1 (5 bases). The CDR3 totals 16 residues. Germline CDR1 reads SGHNT; CDR2 reads YYREEE (reference sequence). The ends were cut back, 6 bases at V and 0 bases at J, with 13 bases in the middle. CDR3 protein: CASNNPTGSGANVLTF. The DNA of the CDR3 is TGTGCCAGCAACAATCCCACAGGCTCTGGGGCCAACGTCCTGACTTTC.

Details on this clone: The sample holds other DNA sequences that translate to the same CDR3. The CDR3, as DNA: TGTGCCAGCAGCTTAGGTCAGGGTGAAGCTTTCTTT. Amino acid sequence: CASSLGQGEAFF. V gene TRBV7-9 combines with J gene TRBJ1-1, with a possible D match to TRBD1 (5 bases). V was trimmed by 1 base and J by 7 bases, leaving 7 bases between them. The CDR3 loop spans 12 amino acids. Germline assignment: CDR1 SEHNR and CDR2 FQNEAQ (reference sequence).

This chain links TRBV7-8 with TRBJ1-1; the D is unclear. Germline V gene lookup returns CDR1 SGHVS and CDR2 FQNEAQ. V lost 0 bases to trimming and J lost 2 bases, with 7 bases between them. This CDR3 comprises 14 residues. This CDR3 is CASSLAAGNTEAFF. The DNA for the CDR3 is TGTGCCAGCAGCTTAGCGGCAGGAAACACTGAAGCTTTCTTT.

The chain employs TRBV11-2 and TRBJ2-7; possible D gene TRBD2, 6 bases. V lost 2 bases, J lost 6 bases, and 11 bases lay in between. The CDR3 length is 13 residues. Germline V gene data show CDR1 as SGHAT and CDR2 as FQNNGV. The CDR3 DNA is TGTGCCAGCAGCTTATCTCAGGGAGGCGAGCAGTACTTC. Translating gives CASSLSQGGEQYF.

V and J are TRBV9 and TRBJ2-7, with D possibly matching TRBD1 (6 bases). Per the germline V gene, CDR1 is SGDLS and CDR2 is YYNGEE. V lost 4 bases to trimming and J lost 0 bases, with 20 bases between them. The CDR3 has 17 residues. The CDR3 spells CASSPSIRGPGSYEQYF. The CDR3 bases are TGTGCCAGCAGCCCCTCAATCAGGGGACCGGGCTCCTACGAGCAGTACTTC. The entire variable domain, with the rest obtained from reference TRBV9 and TRBJ2-7, is as follows: DSGVTQTPKHLITATGQRVTLRCSPRSGDLSVYWYQQSLDQGLQFLIQYYNGEERAKGNILERFSAQQFPDLHSELNLSSLELGDSALYFCASSPSIRGPGSYEQYFGPGTRLTVT.

The V gene is TRBV5-1, the J gene TRBJ1-1; maybe TRBD1 (5 bases). Germline V gene lookup returns CDR1 SGHRS and CDR2 YFSETQ. The CDR3 is 16 amino acids. V lost 0 bases to trimming and J lost 0 bases, with 12 bases between them. CDR3 amino acids: CASSLVGGLMNTEAFF. CDR3 nucleotides: TGCGCCAGCAGCTTGGTGGGGGGACTCATGAACACTGAAGCTTTCTTT. The complete variable domain, with remaining parts taken from reference TRBV5-1 and TRBJ1-1, reads KAGVTQTPRYLIKTRGQQVTLSCSPISGHRSVSWYQQTPGQGLQFLFEYFSETQRNKGNFPGRFSGRQFSNSRSEMNVSTLELGDSALYLCASSLVGGLMNTEAFFGQGTRLTVV.

V gene TRBV11-2 combines with J gene TRBJ1-4; maybe TRBD1 (5 bases). The CDR3 loop spans 14 amino acids. V dropped 3 bases and J dropped 7 bases, with 12 bases sitting between them. CDR1 and CDR2 (germline): SGHAT, FQNNGV. The CDR3 coding sequence is TGTGCCAGCAGCTTGGGGCACTCGGGTGAAAAACTGTTTTTT. Its protein is CASSLGHSGEKLFF.

The DNA for the CDR3 is TGTGCCAGTCGCGGTGGGTTCGAGCAGTACTTC. It specifies CASRGGFEQYF. The chain joins TRBV19 to TRBJ2-7; D is undetermined. The V end lost 8 bases, the J end lost 6 bases, and 11 bases lay between the germline ends. Germline-derived CDR1 and CDR2 are LNHDA and SQIVND (reference sequence). This CDR3 contains 11 residues. The full variable domain, in which reference TRBV19 and TRBJ2-7 provide the parts outside the CDR3, is DGGITQSPKYLFRKEGQNVTLSCEQNLNHDAMYWYRQDPGQGLRLIYYSQIVNDFQKGDIAEGYSVSREKKESFPLTVTSAQKNPTAFYLCASRGGFEQYFGPGTRLTVT.

The CDR3 is CASSMSSGGASDTQYF. DNA of the CDR3: TGTGCCAGCAGCATGTCTAGCGGGGGGGCCTCAGATACGCAGTATTTT. This rearrangement joins TRBV5-8 to TRBJ2-3; TRBD2 aligns across 12 bases. The CDR3 covers 16 residues. The J segment lost 4 bases and the V segment lost 4 bases, leaving 7 bases of the junction unmatched. Germline CDR1 is SGHTS and CDR2 is YDEGEE.

In this sample, this clone turned up a few times. The chain recombines TRBV7-3 with TRBJ2-4, with TRBD1 as a possible D gene (5 bases). The CDR3 totals 15 residues. Germline V CDR1 and CDR2: SGHTA, FQGTGA. The ends were cut back, 6 bases at V and 0 bases at J, with 12 bases in the middle. The CDR3 region has the DNA TGTGCCAGCAGTGCGACAGCACTAGCCAAAAACATTCAGTACTTC. Encoded protein: CASSATALAKNIQYF.

This sequence joins TRBV7-9 and TRBJ1-2; D is undetermined. V was trimmed by 4 bases and J by 1 base, leaving 10 bases between them. From germline, CDR1 is SEHNR and CDR2 FQNEAQ (reference sequence). This CDR3 is built from 14 residues. The CDR3 DNA reads as TGTGCCAGCAGCTCGTCGGGGATTAACTATGGCTACACCTTC. It specifies CASSSSGINYGYTF.

The V gene is TRBV5-5, the J gene TRBJ1-5; 9 bases line up with TRBD1. The germline gives CDR1 SGHKS, CDR2 YYEKEE (reference sequence). With V trimmed by 2 bases and J by 4 bases, 4 bases remained unmatched. The CDR3 extends over 15 amino acids. The CDR3 reads CASSLIQGANQPQHF. For the CDR3, the DNA is TGTGCCAGCAGCTTAATACAGGGGGCAAATCAGCCCCAGCATTTT.

The genes are TRBV6-5 and TRBJ2-5, with D uncertain. This CDR3 region has 12 residues. The V end lost 5 bases, the J end lost 3 bases, and 7 bases lay between the germline ends. The germline V gene has CDR1 MNHEY and CDR2 SVGAGI. The CDR3 bases are TGTGCCAGCAGTATACGGGAAGAGACCCAGTACTTC. Protein: CASSIREETQYF.

In this sample, this clone turned up once. The rearrangement links TRBV11-2 to TRBJ1-1; no definite D call. This CDR3 is 11 amino acids long. Germline CDR1 reads SGHAT; CDR2 reads FQNNGV. V lost 5 bases to trimming and J lost 7 bases, with 8 bases between them. The CDR3 loop is CASSQASEAFF. As DNA, the CDR3 is TGTGCCAGCAGCCAAGCGAGTGAAGCTTTCTTT.

This clone appeared a single time. This chain uses TRBV7-3 with TRBJ2-7; 7 positions match TRBD2. Germline V lookup: CDR1 SGHTA, CDR2 FQGTGA. The CDR3 extends over 15 amino acids. The J segment lost 2 bases and the V segment lost 2 bases, leaving 6 bases of the junction unmatched. This chain's CDR3 is CASSLSSSGPYEQYF. The CDR3 nucleotides read TGTGCCAGCAGCTTATCATCTAGCGGACCCTACGAGCAGTACTTC.

This rearrangement joins TRBV7-9 to TRBJ1-2; weak D call: TRBD1 (6 bases). CDR1 is SEHNR and CDR2 is FQNEAQ in the germline V gene (reference sequence). This CDR3 has 16 amino acids. The V and J ends lost 8 bases and 4 bases respectively, with 23 bases between them. Here the CDR3 DNA reads TGTGCCAGCGCATCTCCTCAGGGGAAAGGGGTCTATGGCTACACCTTC. It translates to CASASPQGKGVYGYTF.

The chain couples TRBV5-1 to TRBJ1-4, with 7 nucleotides matching TRBD1. CDR3 length equals 15 residues. The germline V gene encodes CDR1 SGHRS and CDR2 YFSETQ. The junction had 11 bases not matched to a gene; V was cut back by 4 bases and J by 8 bases. For the CDR3, the DNA is TGCGCCAGCAGCCCGAACAGGGGACTCCGGGAAAAACTGTTTTTT. It translates to CASSPNRGLREKLFF.

A word on this clone: Other DNA sequences in the sample encode the same CDR3. This sequence joins TRBV27 and TRBJ2-1; D perhaps matches TRBD1 (6 bases). V lost 4 bases and J lost 2, with 12 bases in between. In germline, CDR1 is MNHEY, CDR2 SMNVEV (reference sequence). CDR3 length: 15 amino acids. Here the CDR3 reads CASSSQGLTYNEQFF. The DNA for the CDR3 is TGTGCCAGCAGTTCACAGGGTTTAACCTACAATGAGCAGTTCTTC.

The V and J genes are TRBV29-1 and TRBJ2-5; D is perhaps TRBD1 (6 bases). The better agreement between TRBJ2-7 and the DNA end casts doubt on the J call. CDR3 length equals 12 residues. The germline CDR1 and CDR2 sequences are SQVTM and ANQGSEA. The CDR3 region is CSVKQGPYEQYF. In DNA, the CDR3 is TGCAGCGTAAAACAGGGACCCTACGAGCAGTACTTC.

The gene calls are TRBV11-1 and TRBJ1-2; D gene ambiguous. The CDR3 spans 13 residues. The V gene lost 1 base and the J gene lost 2 bases, with 5 bases spanning the gap. Germline assignment: CDR1 SGHAT and CDR2 FQDESV (reference sequence). CDR3 in amino acids: CASSLGANYGYTF. In nucleotides, the CDR3 is TGTGCCAGCAGCTTAGGGGCCAACTATGGCTACACCTTC.

V is TRBV9 and J is TRBJ1-4; a weak D match, TRBD1 (6 bases). This CDR3 has 15 residues. Germline assignment: CDR1 SGDLS and CDR2 YYNGEE. The ends were cut back, 0 bases at V and 4 bases at J, with 10 bases in the middle. CDR3 sequence reads: CASSVADRSNEKLFF. The DNA of the CDR3 is TGTGCCAGCAGCGTAGCGGACAGAAGTAATGAAAAACTGTTTTTT.

V gene TRBV4-2 combines with J gene TRBJ1-1; the D is unclear. The CDR3 is made up of 14 amino acids. CDR1 is LGHNA and CDR2 is YNFKEQ in the germline V gene. The V end was cut by 5 bases, the J end by 1 base, with 11 bases between. The CDR3 reads CASSFNRGNTEAFF. CDR3 DNA: TGTGCCAGCAGCTTCAATCGCGGGAACACTGAAGCTTTCTTT.

The chain recombines TRBV9 with TRBJ2-1, with a possible D match to TRBD2 (6 bases). The CDR3 is made up of 14 amino acids. Germline CDR1 reads SGDLS; CDR2 reads YYNGEE. The germline V and J ends were trimmed by 0 bases and 9 bases, with 13 bases remaining between them. The CDR3 DNA is TGTGCCAGCAGCGTAGCGGGGACTGTCGGTGAGCAGTTCTTC. It is translated as CASSVAGTVGEQFF.

This rearrangement joins TRBV4-1 to TRBJ1-2; D remains unclear. Per germline, CDR1 MGHRA and CDR2 YSYEKL. V was clipped by 0 bases and J by 5 bases, with 13 bases between them. This CDR3 is 15 amino acids long. The CDR3 is CASSQEEGLWYGYTF. The CDR3 DNA reads as TGCGCCAGCAGCCAAGAGGAGGGCCTATGGTATGGCTACACCTTC.

This rearrangement joins TRBV28 to TRBJ1-1; weak D call: TRBD1 (6 bases). The CDR3 has 14 amino acids. Germline V gene sequence: CDR1 MDHEN, CDR2 SYDVKM. Trimming took 11 bases from V and 1 from J, leaving 17 bases between them. DNA of the CDR3: TGTGCCGTCCGGGGGGCAGGAGCGAACACTGAAGCTTTCTTT. This codes for CAVRGAGANTEAFF. Variable domain in full (rest from reference TRBV28 and TRBJ1-1): DVKVTQSSRYLVKRTGEKVFLECVQDMDHENMFWYRQDPGLGLRLIYFSYDVKMKEKGDIPEGYSVSREKKERFSLILESASTNQTSMYLCAVRGAGANTEAFFGQGTRLTVV.

The chain carries TRBV30 and TRBJ1-2; 10 positions match TRBD1. Germline loops: CDR1 GTSNPN, CDR2 SVGIG (reference sequence). J lost 8 bases, V lost 3 bases, and 9 bases had no gene match. The CDR3 is 14 residues long. The CDR3 region is CAWSLGTGAGGYTF. The CDR3 nucleotides are TGTGCCTGGAGCCTCGGGACAGGGGCAGGGGGCTACACCTTC.

This rearrangement joins TRBV27 to TRBJ2-3; a weak D match, TRBD1 (6 bases). Germline V gene data show CDR1 as MNHEY and CDR2 as SMNVEV (reference sequence). V was pared by 6 bases and J by 2 bases, with 15 bases between. CDR3 size: 15 residues. The CDR3 loop reads CASRTPGATTDTQYF. In nucleotides, the CDR3 is TGTGCCAGCAGGACCCCAGGGGCAACCACAGATACGCAGTATTTT.

The chain combines TRBV30 with TRBJ1-6; TRBD1 might be the D (5 bases). Trimming cost V 2 bases and J 7 bases, with 12 bases left between them. This CDR3 comprises 14 residues. Germline V CDR1 and CDR2: GTSNPN, SVGIG (reference sequence). CDR3: CAWSLGGGNSPLHF. The CDR3 nucleotides are TGTGCCTGGAGTCTGGGGGGAGGAAATTCACCCCTCCACTTT.

The J gene is TRBJ2-2, the V gene TRBV9, with D possibly TRBD2 on 6 matching bases. Germline V gives CDR1 SGDLS, CDR2 YYNGEE. The V end was cut by 0 bases, the J end by 6 bases, with 9 bases between. The CDR3 extends over 14 amino acids. CDR3 DNA: TGTGCCAGCAGCGTAGGGAGGGTAGCCGGGGAGCTGTTTTTT. Protein: CASSVGRVAGELFF.

The chain links TRBV5-6 to TRBJ1-2; D not certain. The CDR3 is 11 amino acids. With 3 bases removed from V and 5 bases from J, the gap between germline ends came to 5 bases. Germline V gene data show CDR1 as SGHDT and CDR2 as YYEEEE. The chain's CDR3 is CASSSGYGYTF. The CDR3 DNA sequence: TGTGCCAGCAGCTCGGGATATGGCTACACCTTC.